The TCR beta chain described here comes from a study of cytomegalovirus exposure and HLA in healthy donors. Study-wide results and caveats: Researchers catalogued over 150 TCR beta chains as cytomegalovirus-associated.

PCR amplification relied on 60 Vbeta primers (plus 13 Jbeta primers). Profiling relied on immunoSEQ multiplex PCR, and the TCRdb table lists in-frame clones only, not all of them. The sample lists 190,000 or so clones, 80% occurring once. Details on this clone: No antigen is known for it.

CDR1 is KGHSH and CDR2 is LQKENI in the germline V gene. V was pared by 4 bases and J by 6 bases, with 16 bases between. The CDR3 spans 15 residues. The chain is built from TRBV18 and TRBJ2-1; TRBD1 might be the D (5 bases). The receptor was isolated from a boy younger than 18 in good health and CMV-seronegative. Specimen: PBMCs. The CDR3 loop is CASSLLTVVPNEQFF. CDR3 nucleotides: TGTGCCAGCTCACTCCTGACAGTCGTACCCAATGAGCAGTTCTTC.